This T cell receptor beta chain came from a study of blood T cell repertoires in COVID-19. The overall study: Both acute and convalescent COVID-19 samples were obtained from the United States, Italy and Spain.

Produced via immunoSEQ multiplex PCR; TCRdb's table is partial and in-frame only. The sample has about 200,000 clones; approximately 90% are singletons. CDR1 LNHNV and CDR2 YYDKDF come from the germline V gene (reference sequence). V lost 8 bases and J lost 1; bases outside the gene matches: 10. The CDR3 covers 16 residues. This clonotype was obtained from a woman in her 50s with COVID-19, enrolled during active disease. The V gene is TRBV15, the J gene TRBJ1-2; 10 bases match TRBD1. Sequencing was done on a sample of peripheral blood. The CDR3 nucleotides read TGTGCCACCTCCAGGGGACAGGGGCTGGTTAACTATGGCTACACCTTC. It specifies CATSRGQGLVNYGYTF.